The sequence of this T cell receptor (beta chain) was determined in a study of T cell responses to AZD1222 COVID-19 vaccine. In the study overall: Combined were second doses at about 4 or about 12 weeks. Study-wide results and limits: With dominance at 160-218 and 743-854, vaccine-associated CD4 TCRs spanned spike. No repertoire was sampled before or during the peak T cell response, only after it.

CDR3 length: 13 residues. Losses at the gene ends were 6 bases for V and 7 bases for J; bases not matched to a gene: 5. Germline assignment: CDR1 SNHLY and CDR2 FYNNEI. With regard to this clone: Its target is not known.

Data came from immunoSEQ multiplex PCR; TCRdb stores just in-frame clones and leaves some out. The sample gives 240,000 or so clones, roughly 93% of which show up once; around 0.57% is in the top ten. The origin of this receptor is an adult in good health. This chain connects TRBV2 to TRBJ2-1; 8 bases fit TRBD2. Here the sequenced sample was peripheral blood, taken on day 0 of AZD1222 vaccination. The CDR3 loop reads CASRAGAPNEQFF. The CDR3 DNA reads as TGTGCCAGCAGAGCGGGAGCCCCAAATGAGCAGTTCTTC.